The next 23 T cell receptor beta chains were all read from a single sample in a study of tumor and adjacent non-tumor tissue in lung cancer (dated by TCRdb to about 2018). Libraries were prepared through multiplex PCR. Sequencing instrument: Illumina HiSeq 2500. TCRbeta libraries were constructed through three rounds of nested PCR with primers (Table S4) according to protocols adapted from ARM-PCR. The public reads were reanalyzed by TCRdb: fastp trimming at Q25, MiXCR alignment, in-frame beta chains only. All rows with the same CDR3 protein become a single entry with the most common DNA and genes. This sample holds 100,000 to 120,000 distinct CDR3 sequences; nearly 85% were observed only once. Together, the top ten hold 20% to 25% of the sample. RNA was isolated from bulk unsorted tissue, and RNA quality was assessed with a NanoDrop ND-1000 and an Agilent 2100. The sequenced material came from lung tumor tissue. These receptors were taken from a man between 65 and 85 years old with non-small cell lung cancer.

This clonotype was seen many times. This chain uses TRBV5-1 with TRBJ2-7; possible D gene TRBD2, 5 bases. CDR1 and CDR2 (germline): SGHRS, YFSETQ. With 0 bases removed from V and 6 bases from J, the gap between germline ends came to 7 bases. The CDR3 spans 12 residues. This chain's CDR3 is CASSLVGGEQYF. The CDR3 coding sequence is TGCGCCAGCAGCTTGGTTGGAGGCGAGCAGTACTTC.

In the case of this clonotype: At one end the junction does not follow the germline gene, possibly because of a read error. For the CDR3, the DNA is TGTGCCAGCAGTTACAGTAGAGGGGGGGCCGGGGAGCGGTTTTTT. This gives the protein CASSYSRGGAGERFF. The chain combines TRBV6-5 with TRBJ2-2; tentative D call: TRBD2 (7 bases). This CDR3 has 15 residues. Germline V gene lookup returns CDR1 MNHEY and CDR2 SVGAGI.

As concerns this clonotype: The final CDR3 position lacks the conserved phenylalanine or tryptophan, pointing to a likely read error. The chain uses TRBV14 and TRBJ2-3; D tentatively reads TRBD1 or TRBD2 (5 bases each). Germline V lookup: CDR1 SGHDN, CDR2 FVKESK. The CDR3 is made up of 16 amino acids. Written as DNA, the CDR3 is TGTGCCAGCAGCCCGACAGCGGTAGTTTTCACAGATATGCAGTATATT. It translates to CASSPTAVVFTDMQYI.

This rearrangement joins TRBV2 to TRBJ1-5; 10 nucleotides line up with TRBD1. The J segment lost 4 bases and the V segment lost 1 base, leaving 1 base of the junction unmatched. Germline V CDR1 and CDR2: SNHLY, FYNNEI. The CDR3 extends over 15 amino acids. CDR3 coding DNA: TGTGCCAGCAGTGAAGGGGGACAGGGGAATCAGCCCCAGCATTTT. It yields the protein CASSEGGQGNQPQHF.

The chain carries TRBV4-3 and TRBJ2-5; tentatively, D is TRBD2 (6 bases). This CDR3 is 16 amino acids long. Per germline, CDR1 LGHNA and CDR2 YSLEER. CDR3: CVSNQAGGVGQETQYF. The CDR3 region has the DNA TGCGTCAGTAACCAAGCCGGAGGGGTGGGACAAGAGACCCAGTACTTC.

As concerns this clonotype: At one end the junction does not follow the germline gene, possibly because of a read error. The chain uses TRBV29-1 and TRBJ1-1; perhaps TRBD1 as D (6 bases). Germline V gene lookup returns CDR1 SQVTM and CDR2 ANQGSEA. There are 14 residues in the CDR3. CDR3 nucleotide sequence: TGCAACGTCTTCGAACAGGGAACTAAAACTGAAGTTTTCTTT. Its translation: CNVFEQGTKTEVFF.

For this clonotype: A much bigger clone sits one base away, suggesting this may be a read error. The chain has TRBV5-1 and TRBJ1-3; 7 nucleotides align to TRBD1. There are 16 residues in the CDR3. CDR1 SGHRS and CDR2 YFSETQ come from the germline V gene. CDR3 coding DNA: TGCGCCAGCAGCTTGGAGGGGGCCAACTCTGGATACACCATATATTTT. This sequence encodes CASSLEGANSGYTIYF. Drawing the rest from reference TRBV5-1 and TRBJ1-3, the complete variable domain is KAGVTQTPRYLIKTRGQQVTLSCSPISGHRSVSWYQQTPGQGLQFLFEYFSETQRNKGNFPGRFSGRQFSNSRSEMNVSTLELGDSALYLCASSLEGANSGYTIYFGEGSWLTVV.

The sample holds one count of this clonotype. V usage is TRBV7-8 and J usage is TRBJ1-1; 8 bases map to TRBD1. Germline V gene data show CDR1 as SGHVS and CDR2 as FQNEAQ. This CDR3 is built from 14 residues. The ends lost 11 bases at V and 2 bases at J; junction bases unmatched: 10. In DNA, the CDR3 is TGTGCCTACACCCAGGGGGCTCGTAACACTGAAGCTTTCTTT. Translation gives CAYTQGARNTEAFF.

This chain uses TRBV10-3 with TRBJ2-1; D remains ambiguous. The germline V gene has CDR1 ENHRY and CDR2 SYGVKD. The CDR3 sequence is 14 residues long. Trimming removed 5 bases from V and 0 bases from J, with 8 bases in between. CDR3 residues: CAISRLGSYNEQFF. The CDR3 DNA follows: TGTGCCATCAGTAGACTGGGCTCCTACAATGAGCAGTTCTTC.

Concerning this clonotype: The missing conserved phenylalanine or tryptophan at the end of this CDR3 makes a read error likely. J is TRBJ2-5 and V is TRBV10-2, with TRBD1 matching over 9 bases. From germline, CDR1 is WSHSY and CDR2 SAAADI. The CDR3 extends over 15 amino acids. For the CDR3, the DNA is TGCGCCAGCGGAGATATGGGACAGGGAGAAGAGAACCAGTACCTC. It codes for CASGDMGQGEENQYL.

As to this clonotype: One end of the junction does not line up with germline, which may come from a read error. This sequence joins TRBV5-5 and TRBJ2-3; D possibly corresponds to TRBD2 (6 bases). CDR3 length: 12 amino acids. Germline V CDR1 and CDR2: SGHKS, YYEKEE (reference sequence). In DNA, the CDR3 is TGTGCTAGCGGCTTGAGTTGGGATATGCAGTATTTT. Translated: CASGLSWDMQYF.

A note on this clonotype: A much larger clone lies a single base off, so this may be a read error. The gene calls are TRBV11-2 and TRBJ2-7; D is uncertain. The CDR3 covers 12 residues. Germline CDR1 reads SGHAT; CDR2 reads FQNNGV. Trimming pared 5 bases from V and 8 bases from J, leaving 13 bases between. The CDR3 is CASSGIWYQQYF. As DNA, the CDR3 is TGTGCCAGCAGCGGGATTTGGTACCAGCAGTACTTC.

Comments on this clonotype: An end of the junction differs from the germline gene, which may be a read error. This chain links TRBV5-4 with TRBJ1-4, with D uncertain. The CDR3 loop spans 13 amino acids. The V gene's germline CDR1 is SGHNT and CDR2 YYREEE (reference sequence). CDR3: CASSLEIDEKLLF. The CDR3 coding sequence is TGTGCCAGCAGCTTGGAGATTGATGAAAAACTGTTATTT. Full variable domain (outside the CDR3, taken from reference TRBV5-4 and TRBJ1-4): ETGVTQSPTHLIKTRGQQVTLRCSSQSGHNTVSWYQQALGQGPQFIFQYYREEENGRGNFPPRFSGLQFPNYSSELNVNALELDDSALYLCASSLEIDEKLLFGSGTQLSVL.

To note about this clonotype: The junction and the germline gene differ at one end; a read error may be behind it. The chain carries TRBV11-3 and TRBJ2-5, with a weak D call TRBD1 (5 bases). The CDR3 is 13 amino acids. CDR1 is SGHNT and CDR2 is YENEEA in the germline V gene. The CDR3 DNA sequence: TGTACCAGCAGCTTGGGGCAGATAGAGACCCAGTACTTC. Translating gives CTSSLGQIETQYF. Based on the CDR3 plus reference TRBV11-3 and TRBJ2-5, the full variable domain is EAGVVQSPRYKIIEKKQPVAFWCNPISGHNTLYWYLQNLGQGPELLIRYENEEAVDDSQLPKDRFSAERLKGVDSTLKIQPAELGDSAVYLCTSSLGQIETQYFGPGTRLLVL.

Concerning this clonotype itself: A single base separates this from a much larger clone, so it may be a read error. This rearrangement joins TRBV5-1 to TRBJ1-4; no clear D. From germline, CDR1 is SGHRS and CDR2 YFSETQ. The V and J ends lost 4 bases and 5 bases respectively, with 12 bases between them. This CDR3 region has 14 residues. The chain's CDR3 is CASSREMKNEKLFF. CDR3 in DNA: TGCGCCAGCAGCAGAGAAATGAAGAATGAAAAACTGTTTTTT.

With regard to this clonotype: One junction end disagrees with the germline gene, perhaps due to a read error. The chain has TRBV29-1 and TRBJ2-7; TRBD1 is a possible D gene (5 bases). The CDR3 sequence is 13 residues long. Germline assignment: CDR1 SQVTM and CDR2 ANQGSEA. The CDR3 DNA follows: TGCAGTGTTGGGGCAAGTGGGATGCACGAGCAGCACTTC. Residues: CSVGASGMHEQHF.

This chain connects TRBV12-3 or TRBV12-4 to TRBJ2-5, with D possibly TRBD2 on 5 matching bases. V lost 9 bases and J lost 8, with 19 bases in between. This CDR3 contains 13 residues. CDR3 amino acids: CARRPGEGSTQYF. CDR3 nucleotides: TGTGCCAGGAGACCCGGAGAGGGCTCCACCCAGTACTTC.

Regarding this clonotype: A much larger clone sits a single nucleotide away, making a read error possible. This chain joins TRBV28 and TRBJ1-2; D unresolved. The V gene's germline CDR1 is MDHEN and CDR2 SYDVKM. This CDR3 contains 13 residues. Trimming stripped 5 bases from V and 0 bases from J, with 7 bases between. CDR3 nucleotides: TGTGCCAGCAGTCCGAGGGCTAACTATGGCTACACCTTC. This encodes CASSPRANYGYTF.

About this clonotype itself: Its ends do not fully match the called genes, so a read error is possible. The V call is TRBV5-6, the J call TRBJ2-7; 12 nucleotides match TRBD2. The germline V gene has CDR1 SGHDT and CDR2 YYEEEE. This CDR3 spans 18 amino acids. The CDR3 loop reads CTSSPTLAGGPGNYKHYF. The DNA for the CDR3 is TGTACCAGCAGCCCTACACTAGCGGGAGGCCCGGGTAACTACAAGCACTACTTC.

This clonotype is termed medium-sized (0.01 to 0.1%). The chain uses TRBV10-2 and TRBJ2-7, with D possibly TRBD2 on 6 matching bases. The CDR3 contains 14 residues. Trimming took 6 bases from V and 5 from J, leaving 17 bases between them. Germline V gene data show CDR1 as WSHSY and CDR2 as SAAADI. The CDR3 coding sequence is TGCGCCAGCAGGCAAGCCGGGACTCGGGACGAGCAGTACTTC. It yields the protein CASRQAGTRDEQYF.

Note on this clonotype: Lacking the conserved final phenylalanine or tryptophan, this CDR3 likely reflects a read error. V gene TRBV7-8 combines with J gene TRBJ2-3; D gene uncertain. This CDR3 has 16 residues. The ends were cut back, 3 bases at V and 12 bases at J, with 25 bases in the middle. Germline-derived CDR1 and CDR2 are SGHVS and FQNEAQ. The DNA for the CDR3 is TGTGCCAGCAGCTTCTTATTATGGGGAAGCGCAGATGCACAGTATATT. As protein: CASSFLLWGSADAQYI.

Concerning this clonotype itself: At one end the junction does not follow the germline gene, possibly because of a read error. This chain uses TRBV14 with TRBJ2-3; possibly TRBD2 for D (6 bases). The CDR3 spans 13 residues. Germline V gene data show CDR1 as SGHDN and CDR2 as FVKESK. CDR3 loop: CASSPGEEDAQYF. The CDR3 nucleotides are TGTGCCAGTAGCCCGGGAGAAGAAGATGCGCAGTATTTT.

Notes on this clonotype: At one end the junction does not follow the germline gene, possibly because of a read error. The chain links TRBV4-3 to TRBJ2-1; 8 nucleotides align to TRBD2. The CDR3 spans 17 residues. The germline V gene has CDR1 LGHNA and CDR2 YSLEER. The CDR3: CTSNHDPAGAEYSEQFF. The CDR3 nucleotides are TGCACCAGCAACCATGACCCAGCGGGAGCTGAATACAGTGAGCAGTTCTTC.